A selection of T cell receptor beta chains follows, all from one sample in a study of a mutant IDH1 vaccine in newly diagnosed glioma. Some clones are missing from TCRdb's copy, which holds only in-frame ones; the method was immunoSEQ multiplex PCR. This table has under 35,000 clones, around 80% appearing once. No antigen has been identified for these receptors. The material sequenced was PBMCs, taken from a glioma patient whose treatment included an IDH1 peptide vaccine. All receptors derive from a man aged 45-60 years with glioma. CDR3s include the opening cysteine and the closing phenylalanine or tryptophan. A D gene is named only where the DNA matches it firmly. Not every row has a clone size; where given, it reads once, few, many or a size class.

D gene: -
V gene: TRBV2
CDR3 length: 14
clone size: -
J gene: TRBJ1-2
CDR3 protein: CASSEAKTIGGYTF
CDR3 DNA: TGTGCCAGCAGTGAAGCTAAGACAATTGGGGGCTACACCTTC

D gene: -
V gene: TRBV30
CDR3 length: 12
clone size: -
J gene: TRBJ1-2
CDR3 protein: CAWSDGNYGYTF
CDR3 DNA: TGTGCCTGGAGTGACGGTAACTATGGCTACACCTTC

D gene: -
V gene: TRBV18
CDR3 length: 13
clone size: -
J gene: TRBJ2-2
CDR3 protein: CASSPSNTGELFF
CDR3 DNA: TGTGCCAGCTCACCAAGCAACACCGGGGAGCTGTTTTTT

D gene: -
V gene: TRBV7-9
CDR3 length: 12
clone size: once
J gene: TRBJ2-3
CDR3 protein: CASSLALDTQYF
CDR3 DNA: TGTGCCAGCAGCTTAGCATTAGATACGCAGTATTTT

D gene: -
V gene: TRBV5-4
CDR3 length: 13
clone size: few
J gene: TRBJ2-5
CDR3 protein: CASSSLDQETQYF
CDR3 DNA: TGTGCCAGCAGCTCCCTAGATCAAGAGACCCAGTACTTC

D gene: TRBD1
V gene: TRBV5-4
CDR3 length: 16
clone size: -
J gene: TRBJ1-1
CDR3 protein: CASSQGTGLINTEAFF
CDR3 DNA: TGTGCCAGCAGCCAAGGGACAGGGCTAATCAACACTGAAGCTTTCTTT

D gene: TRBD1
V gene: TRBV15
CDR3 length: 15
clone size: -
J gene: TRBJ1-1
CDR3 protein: CATSRKRTGSTEAFF
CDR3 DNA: TGTGCCACCAGCAGGAAAAGGACAGGGTCCACTGAAGCTTTCTTT

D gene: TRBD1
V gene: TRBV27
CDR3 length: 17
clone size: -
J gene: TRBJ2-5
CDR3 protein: CASSLSTGTAYQETQYF
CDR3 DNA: TGTGCCAGCAGTTTATCGACCGGGACAGCTTACCAAGAGACCCAGTACTTC

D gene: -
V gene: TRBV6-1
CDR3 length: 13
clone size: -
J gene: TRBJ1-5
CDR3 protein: CASSGGRNQPQHF
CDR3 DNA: TGTGCCAGCAGTGGGGGACGCAATCAGCCCCAGCATTTT

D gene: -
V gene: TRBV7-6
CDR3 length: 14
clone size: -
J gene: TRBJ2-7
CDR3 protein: CASSPVEGMHEQYF
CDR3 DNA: TGTGCCAGCAGCCCCGTTGAGGGGATGCACGAGCAGTACTTC

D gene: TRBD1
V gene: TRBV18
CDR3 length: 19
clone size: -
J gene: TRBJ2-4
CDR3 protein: CASSPLLVTGVHSKNIQYF
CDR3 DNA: TGTGCCAGCTCACCCCTACTCGTAACAGGGGTGCATTCCAAAAACATTCAGTACTTC

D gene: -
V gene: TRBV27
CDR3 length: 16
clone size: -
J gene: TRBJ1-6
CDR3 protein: CASSLGLSSVNSPLHF
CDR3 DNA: TGTGCCAGCAGTTTAGGTCTTTCTTCCGTTAATTCACCCCTCCACTTT

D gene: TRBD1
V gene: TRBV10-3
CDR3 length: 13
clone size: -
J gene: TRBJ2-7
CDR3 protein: CAGPGQGAYEQYF
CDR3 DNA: TGTGCCGGGCCGGGACAGGGGGCCTACGAGCAGTACTTC

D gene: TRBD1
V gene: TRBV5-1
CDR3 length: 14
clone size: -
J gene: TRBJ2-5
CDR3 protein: CASSGGQGSETQYF
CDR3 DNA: TGCGCCAGCAGCGGGGGACAGGGGTCTGAGACCCAGTACTTC

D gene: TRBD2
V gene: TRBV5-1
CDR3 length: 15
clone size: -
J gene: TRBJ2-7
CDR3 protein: CASSLAGGPGYEQYF
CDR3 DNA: TGCGCCAGCAGCTTAGCGGGAGGGCCGGGCTACGAGCAGTACTTC

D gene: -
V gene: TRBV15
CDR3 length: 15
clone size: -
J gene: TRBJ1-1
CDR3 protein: CATSRVWTVNTEAFF
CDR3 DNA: TGTGCCACCAGCAGAGTCTGGACGGTGAACACTGAAGCTTTCTTT

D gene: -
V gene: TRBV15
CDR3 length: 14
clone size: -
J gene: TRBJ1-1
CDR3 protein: CATNKRPPGTEAFF
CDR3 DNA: TGTGCCACCAATAAGAGACCGCCGGGCACTGAAGCTTTCTTT

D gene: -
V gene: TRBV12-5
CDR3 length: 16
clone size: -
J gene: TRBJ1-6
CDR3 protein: CASGSTGSSYNSPLHF
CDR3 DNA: TGTGCTAGTGGCTCTACAGGGAGCTCCTATAATTCACCCCTCCACTTT

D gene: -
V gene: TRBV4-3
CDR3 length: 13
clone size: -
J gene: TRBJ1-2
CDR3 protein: CASSQDAGSGYTF
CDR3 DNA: TGCGCCAGCAGCCAAGACGCAGGGAGCGGCTACACCTTC

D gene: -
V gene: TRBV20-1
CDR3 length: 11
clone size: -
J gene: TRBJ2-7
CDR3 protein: CSADQAYEQYF
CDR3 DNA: TGCAGTGCCGACCAGGCCTACGAGCAGTACTTC

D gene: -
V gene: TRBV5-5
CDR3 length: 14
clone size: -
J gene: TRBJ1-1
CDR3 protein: CASSLGHQNTEAFF
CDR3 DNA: TGTGCCAGCAGCCTGGGACACCAGAACACTGAAGCTTTCTTT

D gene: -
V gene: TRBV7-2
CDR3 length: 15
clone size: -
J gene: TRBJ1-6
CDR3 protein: CASSLWLAGNSPLHF
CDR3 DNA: TGTGCCAGCAGCTTATGGCTGGCAGGTAATTCACCCCTCCACTTT

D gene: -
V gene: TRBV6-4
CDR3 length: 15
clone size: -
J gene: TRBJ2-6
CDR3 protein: CASSDSGSGANVLTF
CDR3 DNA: TGTGCCAGCAGTGACTCGGGGTCTGGGGCCAACGTCCTGACTTTC

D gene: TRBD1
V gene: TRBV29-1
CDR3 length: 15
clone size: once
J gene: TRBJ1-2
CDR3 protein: CSVEPKRGHNYGYTF
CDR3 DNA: TGCAGCGTTGAACCGAAGAGGGGGCACAACTATGGCTACACCTTC

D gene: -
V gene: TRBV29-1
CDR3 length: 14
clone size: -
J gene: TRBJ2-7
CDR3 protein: CSVWGSGGTYEQYF
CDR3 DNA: TGCAGCGTTTGGGGGTCCGGGGGTACCTACGAGCAGTACTTC

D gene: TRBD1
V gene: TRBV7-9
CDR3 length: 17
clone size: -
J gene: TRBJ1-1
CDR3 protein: CASSLEGQTSMNTEAFF
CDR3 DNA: TGTGCCAGCAGCTTGGAGGGACAGACGTCAATGAACACTGAAGCTTTCTTT

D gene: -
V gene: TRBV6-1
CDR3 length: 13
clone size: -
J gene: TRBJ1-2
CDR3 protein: CASREDSKGGYTF
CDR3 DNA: TGTGCCAGCCGGGAGGACAGCAAGGGAGGCTACACCTTC

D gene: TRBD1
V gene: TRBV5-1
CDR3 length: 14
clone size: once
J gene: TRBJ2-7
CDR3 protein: CASSLGTGGYEQYF
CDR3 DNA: TGCGCCAGCAGCTTGGGGACAGGGGGCTACGAGCAGTACTTC

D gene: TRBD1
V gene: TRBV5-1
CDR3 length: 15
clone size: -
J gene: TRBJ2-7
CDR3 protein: CASSSDGTAFYEQYF
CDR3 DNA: TGCGCCAGCAGCTCGGATGGGACAGCCTTTTACGAGCAGTACTTC

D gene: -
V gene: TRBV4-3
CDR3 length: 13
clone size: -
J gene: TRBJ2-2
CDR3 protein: CASSQDSAGELFF
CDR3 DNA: TGCGCCAGCAGCCAAGATTCAGCCGGGGAGCTGTTTTTT

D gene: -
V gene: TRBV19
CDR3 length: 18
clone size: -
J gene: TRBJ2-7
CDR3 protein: CASSIGTGTTSAFYEQYF
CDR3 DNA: TGTGCCAGTAGTATTGGAACAGGGACGACCTCGGCGTTCTACGAGCAGTACTTC

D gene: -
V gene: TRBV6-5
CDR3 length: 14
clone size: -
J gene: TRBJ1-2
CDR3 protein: CASSYSQGRYGYTF
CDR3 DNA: TGTGCCAGCAGTTACTCCCAGGGGAGATATGGCTACACCTTC

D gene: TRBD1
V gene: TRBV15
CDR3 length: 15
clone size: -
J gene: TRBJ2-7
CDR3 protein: CATSRPGTGSYEQYF
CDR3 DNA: TGTGCCACCAGCAGACCCGGGACAGGTTCCTACGAGCAGTACTTC

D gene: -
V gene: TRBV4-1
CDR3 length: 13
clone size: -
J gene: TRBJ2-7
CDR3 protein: CASSQGPTYEQYF
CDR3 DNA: TGCGCCAGCAGCCAAGGGCCCACCTACGAGCAGTACTTC

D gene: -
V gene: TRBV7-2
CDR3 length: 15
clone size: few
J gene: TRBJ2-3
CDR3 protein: CASSPKRGFTDTQYF
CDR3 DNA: TGTGCCAGCAGCCCAAAACGGGGGTTCACAGATACGCAGTATTTT

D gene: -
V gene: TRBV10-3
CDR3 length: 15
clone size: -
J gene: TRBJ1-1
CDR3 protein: CAISDSGQPNTEAFF
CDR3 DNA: TGTGCCATCAGTGATTCCGGACAGCCGAACACTGAAGCTTTCTTT

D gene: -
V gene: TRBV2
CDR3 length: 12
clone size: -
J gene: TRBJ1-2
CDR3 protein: CASSGAVLGYTF
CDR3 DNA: TGTGCCAGCAGTGGCGCTGTTCTCGGCTACACCTTC

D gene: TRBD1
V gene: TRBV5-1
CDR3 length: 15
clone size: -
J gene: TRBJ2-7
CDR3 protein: CASVNRDRGRDEQYF
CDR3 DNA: TGCGCCAGCGTTAACCGGGACAGGGGACGAGACGAGCAGTACTTC

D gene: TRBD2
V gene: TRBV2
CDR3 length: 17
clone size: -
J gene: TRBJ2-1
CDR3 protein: CASSDEVSGRTNNEQFF
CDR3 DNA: TGTGCCAGCAGTGATGAAGTCAGCGGGAGGACCAACAATGAGCAGTTCTTC

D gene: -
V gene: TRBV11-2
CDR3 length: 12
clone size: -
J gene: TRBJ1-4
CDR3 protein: CASSRPYEKLFF
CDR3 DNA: TGTGCCAGCAGCCGACCTTATGAAAAACTGTTTTTT

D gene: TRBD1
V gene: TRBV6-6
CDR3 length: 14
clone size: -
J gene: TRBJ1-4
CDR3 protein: CASSYLQGVEKLFF
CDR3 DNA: TGTGCCAGCAGTTATCTGCAGGGGGTTGAAAAACTGTTTTTT

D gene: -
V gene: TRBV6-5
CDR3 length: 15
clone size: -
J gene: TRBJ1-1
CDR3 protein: CASSRPGTMNTEAFF
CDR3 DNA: TGTGCCAGCAGTCGCCCAGGGACTATGAACACTGAAGCTTTCTTT

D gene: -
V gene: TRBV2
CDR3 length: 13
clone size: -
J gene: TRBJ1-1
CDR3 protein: CASDEGLNTEAFF
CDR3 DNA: TGTGCCAGCGACGAGGGCCTGAACACTGAAGCTTTCTTT

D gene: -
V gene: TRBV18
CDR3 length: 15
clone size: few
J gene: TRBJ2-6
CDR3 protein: CASSPSSSGANVLTF
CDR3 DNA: TGTGCCAGCTCACCGAGTAGTTCTGGGGCCAACGTCCTGACTTTC

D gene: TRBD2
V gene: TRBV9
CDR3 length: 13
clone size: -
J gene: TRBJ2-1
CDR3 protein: CASKETSGGEQFF
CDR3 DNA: TGTGCCAGCAAGGAGACTAGCGGTGGTGAGCAGTTCTTC

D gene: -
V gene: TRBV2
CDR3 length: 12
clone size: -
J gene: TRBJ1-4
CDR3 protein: CASTGDREKLFF
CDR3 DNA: TGTGCCAGCACCGGGGACCGGGAAAAACTGTTTTTT

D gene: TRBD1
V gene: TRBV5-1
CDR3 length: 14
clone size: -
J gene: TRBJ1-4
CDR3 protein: CASSLTGEVEKLFF
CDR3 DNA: TGCGCCAGCAGCTTAACAGGGGAGGTTGAAAAACTGTTTTTT

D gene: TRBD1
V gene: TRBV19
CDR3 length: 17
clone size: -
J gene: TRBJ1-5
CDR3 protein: CATKELDRGYGNQPQHF
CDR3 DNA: TGTGCCACTAAAGAACTGGACAGGGGTTATGGCAATCAGCCCCAGCATTTT

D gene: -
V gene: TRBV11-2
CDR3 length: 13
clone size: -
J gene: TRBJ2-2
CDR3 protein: CASSSPVAGELFF
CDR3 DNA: TGTGCCAGCAGCTCCCCGGTGGCCGGGGAGCTGTTTTTT

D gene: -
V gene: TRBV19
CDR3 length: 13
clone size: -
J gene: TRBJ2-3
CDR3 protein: CASSIGVSDTQYF
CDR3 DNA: TGTGCCAGTAGTATAGGGGTTTCAGATACGCAGTATTTT

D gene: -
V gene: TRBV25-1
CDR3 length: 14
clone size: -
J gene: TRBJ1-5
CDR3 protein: CASSELVENQPQHF
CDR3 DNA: TGTGCCAGCAGTGAATTGGTAGAAAACCAGCCCCAGCATTTT

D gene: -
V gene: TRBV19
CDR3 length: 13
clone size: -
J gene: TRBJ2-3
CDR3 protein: CASRLSRGDTQYF
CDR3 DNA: TGTGCCAGTAGGTTGAGTCGAGGAGATACGCAGTATTTT

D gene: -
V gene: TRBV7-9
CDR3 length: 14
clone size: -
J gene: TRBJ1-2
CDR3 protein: CASSLGQADYGYTF
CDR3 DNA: TGTGCCAGCAGCTTAGGACAGGCGGACTATGGCTACACCTTC